This T cell receptor beta chain is from a study of T-cell memory formation after mild COVID-19. Study-wide background: Largely, the TCR clusters proved donor specific.

Study-level results: For contracting clones, CD4+ ones sat mainly in CM and EM, CD8+ in EMRA. Balance between CD4 and CD8 was seen in clones contracting day 15 to 85, and a CD4+ lean was seen in later expanders.

5'RACE primed at constant segments yielded TCR alpha and TCR beta cDNA libraries bearing sample barcodes and UMIs. Each CDR3 protein gets one entry after TCRdb re-called the 5' RACE reads with MiXCR. The sample shows roughly 410,000 distinct CDR3 sequences, roughly a quarter of them seen only once. The CDR3 is 14 residues long. Germline V gene lookup returns CDR1 DFQATT and CDR2 SNEGSKA (reference sequence). The V gene end was trimmed by 6 bases and the J gene end by 0 bases; junction bases not matched to a gene: 4. Turning to this clonotype: What it binds is not known.

This sequence was found in an adult woman who had mild COVID-19 (a few samples of this study predate the infection). Cell type and time point are not known. The source material was PBMCs or a T cell subset sorted from them (not recorded which). The V call is TRBV20-1, the J call TRBJ2-5; 10 bases are a match to TRBD1. CDR3 region: CSARGQGYQETQYF. In DNA, the CDR3 is TGCAGTGCCCGGGGACAGGGGTACCAAGAGACCCAGTACTTC.